This T cell receptor (beta chain) originates from a study of blood T cells in healthy people across ages. Overall study results and limits: Compared with aged donors, long-lived donors showed fewer expanded clones, suggesting selection.

V was cut by 6 bases and J by 3 bases, with 14 bases left in between. This CDR3 is 15 amino acids long. The germline V gene has CDR1 MNHEY and CDR2 SVGAGI. Primed by a sample-barcoded 5' primer and a J-beta primer mix, a second PCR proceeded for about 7 to 12 cycles. Every molecule of cDNA carried a tag from a template-switch adaptor with 12 random nucleotides. From the 5' RACE reads, TCRdb called clonotypes with MiXCR, one entry per CDR3 protein. The sample records 1,300,000 or so distinct CDR3 sequences, around 59% being singletons. The total RNA that was extracted per sample amounted to at least 5.5 micrograms. On this clonotype itself: What it binds is unknown.

The sample consisted of blood. The receptor was derived from a man younger than 35 in good health. The chain has TRBV6-5 and TRBJ2-2, with D possibly matching TRBD2 (6 bases). CDR3 amino acids: CASSPGGYHTGELFF. Here the CDR3 DNA reads TGTGCCAGCAGCCCAGGAGGGTATCACACCGGGGAGCTGTTTTTT.